Below, one T cell receptor (beta chain) is given with its context. Its antigen specificity is not known. Base quality data are lacking; no much larger clone is found one base away. Between the mid-2010s and the late 2010s, the patients underwent resection in either Japan or China. The histologic diagnosis of each case was independently confirmed on H&E slides by two lung cancer pathologists. The AllPrep DNA/RNA FFPE Kit was used to isolate DNA from FFPE tissue. The sample comes from a study of immune evolution from preneoplasia to lung adenocarcinoma (dated by TCRdb to the early 2020s). Context from the whole study: Immune contexture across lung adenocarcinoma precursors and invasive adenocarcinoma was profiled using immune gene expression, TCR sequencing and multiplex immunofluorescence. Resected precursor lesions (AAH, AIS, MIA) and invasive adenocarcinomas were compared against paired morphologically normal lung tissue. Sample size was determined by specimen availability and not by a prior power calculation. The immune data were combined with whole exome sequencing and methylation data from the same cohort of nodules. The overall cohort was made up of about 50 patients with pulmonary nodules who had surgical resection. TCR sequencing data were obtained from 51 patients. According to the study, roughly 110 samples were used for TCR sequencing. POLYSOLVER was used to infer Class I HLA alleles from exome data, while LOHHLA was used to detect allele-specific HLA loss. Study-wide findings and limitations: Normal lung had the highest top T cell clone frequencies, and these frequencies appeared to fall progressively from AAH through AIS, MIA and invasive adenocarcinoma. Clonality was highest in normal lung, while later-stage lesions appeared to have lower clonality but higher T cell density and diversity. The findings rested on association rather than direct causation, and larger cohorts with long-term follow-up and longitudinal biopsies were considered necessary. Because all patients came from Japan and China, whether the findings apply to Western populations was uncertain.

For CDR1 and CDR2, the germline V gene lists SGHRS and YFSETQ. From its cysteine to its phenylalanine, the CDR3 spans 14 amino acids. CDR3 DNA only is kept here, 42 bases in frame from base 1. The junction carries 7 bases between V and J, which are trimmed by 0 bases and 1 base respectively. Using the immunoSEQ hsTCRbeta Kit, TCR beta CDR3 regions were sequenced from DNA. The source study handled its data this way. TCR sequencing data were analysed with the ImmunoSEQ Analyzer. T cell clonality was calculated on productive rearrangements as 1 minus Pielou's evenness. T cell diversity was measured with the inverse Simpson index on productive templates. T cell density was defined as TCR beta template counts normalized to usable DNA, with usable DNA estimated by amplification and sequencing of housekeeping genes. Two-sided Kruskal-Wallis tests were used to compare TCR metrics between histologic stages. TCRdb mirrors the immuneACCESS table, restricted to in-frame sequences. Some clones are absent from its copies; in checked studies, under half trace to an unresolved V gene, and the reason for the others is unknown. D and trimming come from the DNA, and the V and J calls and clone size come from that table. The sample table holds roughly 2,300 clones, of which around 85% were seen once. The ten largest clones capture around 9.5% of the sample.

Sequenced: FFPE normal lung tissue adjacent to the tumor. The receptor's source is a person in their fifties with lung adenocarcinoma. This sequence uses TRBV5-1 and TRBJ1-1; no confident D gene assignment can be made. The DNA sequence is given as TGCGCCAGCAGCTTGGGGCCTAAGAACACTGAAGCTTTCTTT. Its protein reads: CASSLGPKNTEAFF.